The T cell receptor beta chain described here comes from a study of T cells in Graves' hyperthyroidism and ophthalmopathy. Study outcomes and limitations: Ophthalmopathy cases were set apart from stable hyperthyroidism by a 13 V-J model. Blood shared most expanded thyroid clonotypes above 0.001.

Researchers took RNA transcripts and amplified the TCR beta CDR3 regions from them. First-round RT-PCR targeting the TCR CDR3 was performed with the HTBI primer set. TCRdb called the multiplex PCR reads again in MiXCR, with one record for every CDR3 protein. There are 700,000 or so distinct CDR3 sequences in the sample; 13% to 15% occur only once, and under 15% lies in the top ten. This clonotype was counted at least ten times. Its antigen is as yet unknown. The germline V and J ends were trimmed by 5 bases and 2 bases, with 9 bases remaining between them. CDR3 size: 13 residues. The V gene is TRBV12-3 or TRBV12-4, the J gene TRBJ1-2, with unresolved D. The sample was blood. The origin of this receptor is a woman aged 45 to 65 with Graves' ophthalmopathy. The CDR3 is CASSPSRNYGYTF. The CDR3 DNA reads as TGTGCCAGCAGTCCTTCACGGAACTATGGCTACACCTTC.